This T cell receptor (beta chain) was documented in a study of vaccination effects on CD4 cells after COVID-19 (dated by TCRdb to 2021 to 2024). For the study in its entirety: Participants received two doses of either the BNT162b2 or the mRNA-1273 mRNA SARS-CoV-2 vaccine. The study compared SARS-CoV-2 spike-specific CD4+ TCR repertoires before and after mRNA vaccination in COVID-19 convalescent patients and infection-naive vaccine recipients. Altogether, nine to ten COVID-19 convalescent patients and a few SARS-CoV-2-naive healthy vaccine recipients made up the full study. In the study, cultures from other donors were sequenced using the Oncomine TCR Beta short-read assay on an Illumina iSeq 100.

Results the study describes overall, beyond this receptor: The study was limited by a small number of convalescent patients and lacked early post-infection timepoints. At late post-vaccination timepoints, both infection-induced and vaccine-induced clones showed marked clonal contraction, consistent with waning T cell responses. In healthy vaccine recipients, vaccine-induced clones were almost all SARS-CoV-2 mono-reactive, with only 1 of 255 being cross-reactive with common cold coronaviruses.

For CDR1 and CDR2, the germline V gene lists MGHDK and SYGVNS. Reading from cysteine to phenylalanine, the CDR3 counts 13 amino acids. Only the CDR3 portion is preserved as DNA: 39 bases, with reading frame beginning at the first base. V is pared back by 7 bases and J by 8 bases, with 12 bases lying between the germline termini. Libraries were made using the immunoSEQ multiplex PCR assay. DNA from the cultured and isolated CD4+ T cells underwent TCR beta CDR3 sequencing. Processing in the source paper ran as follows. Non-productive TCR sequences were discarded, and reads were trimmed to the CDR3 region, with only CDR3s of 7 or more amino acids retained. The MANAFEST web app was used to identify antigen-specific clonotypes by comparing expansion in peptide wells with expansion in reference cultures. To be called positive, a clone needed expansion at FDR<0.05 compared with the reference and with all other wells, an odds ratio greater than 5, and a frequency greater than 0.1% in two replicate wells. Clonotypes significantly expanded in SARS-CoV-2 spike wells and in at least one common cold coronavirus spike condition were defined as cross-reactive. Using the stringdist R package, CDR3 similarity was measured by Levenshtein distance, and unrooted trees were constructed with ape in R 3.6.1. In TCRdb, the immuneACCESS table is reduced to in-frame sequences with V and J assigned. These tables do not hold every clone; where another copy was compared, an unresolved V gene accounts for under half, and the others remain unexplained. That table gives V, J and clone size, and the DNA gave D and trimming. The sample profile shows roughly 65,000 clones; less than 85% of them were found once. The ten most abundant clones make up around 3% of the sample.

The ViraFEST assay stimulated PBMC with viral peptide pools and then used TCR sequencing to identify antigen-specific CD4+ T cell clonotypes by expansion. After less than 13 days of culture, CD4+ T cells were isolated with the EasySep CD4+ T cell isolation kit. Negative nucleocapsid antibody results before and after vaccination confirmed that the healthy vaccine recipients had no prior SARS-CoV-2 infection. Around 2 million PBMC per well were cultured in IMDM with approximately 5% human AB serum, about 9.4 IU/ml IL-2 and gentamicin, plus 10 ug/ml peptides. Half of the culture medium was replaced with fresh IL-2-containing medium on days 3 and 7. Unless otherwise noted, each peptide stimulation condition was cultured in triplicate wells. Using Ficoll-Paque Plus gradient centrifugation, PBMC were separated from whole blood and then either used fresh or cryopreserved at -140C. The overlapping peptide pools covered the spike proteins of SARS-CoV-2 and of the common cold coronaviruses HCoV-NL63, HCoV-OC43 and HCoV-229E. The QIAamp micro DNA kit was used to extract genomic DNA from the cultured CD4+ T cells.

Concerning this clone: Its specific antigen is unknown. It has no much larger one-base neighbor in the sample; base qualities were not kept.

The sequences come from CD4+ T cells from PBMCs cultured with HCoV-NL63 spike peptides, collected before COVID-19 vaccination. The cell subset or site label of this sample denotes: HCoV-NL63 spike overlapping peptide pool stimulation. Recombination joined TRBV25-1 with TRBJ1-6; the D segment could be TRBD1, given 6 matching bases. The sequence derives from a human donor who received a COVID-19 vaccine. The CDR3 in this case is CASNDRGDSPLHF. The nucleotide sequence reads TGTGCCAGCAATGATAGGGGGGATTCACCCCTCCACTTT.